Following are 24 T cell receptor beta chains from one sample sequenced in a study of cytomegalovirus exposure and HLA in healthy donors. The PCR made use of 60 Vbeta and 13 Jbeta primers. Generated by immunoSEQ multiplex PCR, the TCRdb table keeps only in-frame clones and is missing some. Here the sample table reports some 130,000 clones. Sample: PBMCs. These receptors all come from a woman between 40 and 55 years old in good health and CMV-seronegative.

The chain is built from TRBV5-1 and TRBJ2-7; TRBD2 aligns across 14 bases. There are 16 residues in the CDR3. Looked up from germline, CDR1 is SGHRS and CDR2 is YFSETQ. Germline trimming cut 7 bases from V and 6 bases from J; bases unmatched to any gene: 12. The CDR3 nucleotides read TGCGCCAGCGAGGCGACTAGCGGGGGGGCTCTTCTCGAGCAGTACGTC. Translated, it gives CASEATSGGALLEQYV.

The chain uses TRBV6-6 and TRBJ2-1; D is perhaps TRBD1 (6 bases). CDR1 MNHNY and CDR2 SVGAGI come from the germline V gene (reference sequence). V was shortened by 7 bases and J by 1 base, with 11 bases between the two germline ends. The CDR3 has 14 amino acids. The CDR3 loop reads CASTSTGSYNEQFF. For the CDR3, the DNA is TGTGCCAGCACCTCCACAGGGTCCTACAATGAGCAGTTCTTC.

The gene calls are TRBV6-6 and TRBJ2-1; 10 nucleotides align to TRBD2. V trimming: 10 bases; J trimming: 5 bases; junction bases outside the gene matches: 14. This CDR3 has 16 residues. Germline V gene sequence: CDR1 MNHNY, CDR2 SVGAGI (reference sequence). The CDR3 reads CATAPAGTSVNNEQFF. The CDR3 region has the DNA TGTGCCACCGCCCCAGCCGGGACTAGCGTTAACAATGAGCAGTTCTTC.

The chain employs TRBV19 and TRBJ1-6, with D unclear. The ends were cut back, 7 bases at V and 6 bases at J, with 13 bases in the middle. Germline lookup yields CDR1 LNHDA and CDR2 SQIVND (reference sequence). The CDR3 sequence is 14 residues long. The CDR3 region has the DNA TGTGCCAGTACCAGCGGGGTTAGTAATTCACCCCTCCACTTT. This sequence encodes CASTSGVSNSPLHF.

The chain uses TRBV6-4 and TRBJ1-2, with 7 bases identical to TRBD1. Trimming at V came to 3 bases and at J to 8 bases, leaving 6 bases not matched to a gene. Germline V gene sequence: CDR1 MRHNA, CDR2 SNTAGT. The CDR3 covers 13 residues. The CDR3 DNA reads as TGTGCCAGCAGTGATGTCAGGGGGAGCGGCTACACCTTC. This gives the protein CASSDVRGSGYTF.

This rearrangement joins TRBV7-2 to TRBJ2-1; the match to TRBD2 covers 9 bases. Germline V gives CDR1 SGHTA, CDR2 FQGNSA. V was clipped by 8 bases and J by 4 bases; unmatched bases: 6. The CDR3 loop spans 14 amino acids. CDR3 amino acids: CASRSGGLYNEQFF. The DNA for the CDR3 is TGTGCCAGCCGTAGCGGGGGCCTATACAATGAGCAGTTCTTC. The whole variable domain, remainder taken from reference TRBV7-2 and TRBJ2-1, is GAGVSQSPSNKVTEKGKDVELRCDPISGHTALYWYRQSLGQGLEFLIYFQGNSAPDKSGLPSDRFSAERTGGSVSTLTIQRTQQEDSAVYLCASRSGGLYNEQFFGPGTRLTVL.

The DNA for the CDR3 is TGTGCCAGCACAAGGGACAGGGCCTACGAGCAGTACGTC. It translates to CASTRDRAYEQYV. This chain connects TRBV2 to TRBJ2-7, with TRBD1 matching 9 bases. Trimming cost V 7 bases and J 2 bases; bases outside gene matches: 3. Looked up from germline, CDR1 is SNHLY and CDR2 is FYNNEI. The CDR3 length is 13 residues.

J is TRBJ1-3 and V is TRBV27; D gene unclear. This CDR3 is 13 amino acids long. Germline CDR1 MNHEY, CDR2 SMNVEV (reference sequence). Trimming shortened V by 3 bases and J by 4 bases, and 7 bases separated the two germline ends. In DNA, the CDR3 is TGTGCCAGCAGTTTGCTTCAGGGAAACACCATATATTTT. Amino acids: CASSLLQGNTIYF.

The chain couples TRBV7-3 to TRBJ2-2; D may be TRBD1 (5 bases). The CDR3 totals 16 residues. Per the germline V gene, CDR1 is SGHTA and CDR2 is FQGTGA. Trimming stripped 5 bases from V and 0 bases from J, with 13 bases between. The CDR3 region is CASSPRQNANTGELFF. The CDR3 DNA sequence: TGTGCCAGCAGCCCCAGACAGAACGCGAACACCGGGGAGCTGTTTTTT.

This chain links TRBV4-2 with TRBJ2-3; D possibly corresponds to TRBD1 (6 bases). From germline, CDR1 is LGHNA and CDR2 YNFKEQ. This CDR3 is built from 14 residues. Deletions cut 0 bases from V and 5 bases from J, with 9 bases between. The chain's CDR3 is CASSQEQGGDTQYF. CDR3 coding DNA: TGTGCCAGCAGCCAAGAACAGGGCGGAGATACGCAGTATTTT.

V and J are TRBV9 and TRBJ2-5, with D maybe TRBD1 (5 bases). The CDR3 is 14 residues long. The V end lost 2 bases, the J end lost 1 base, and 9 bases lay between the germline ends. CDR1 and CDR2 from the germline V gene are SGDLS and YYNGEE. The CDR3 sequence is CASSVGPTQETQYF. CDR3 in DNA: TGTGCCAGCAGCGTGGGGCCAACCCAAGAGACCCAGTACTTC.

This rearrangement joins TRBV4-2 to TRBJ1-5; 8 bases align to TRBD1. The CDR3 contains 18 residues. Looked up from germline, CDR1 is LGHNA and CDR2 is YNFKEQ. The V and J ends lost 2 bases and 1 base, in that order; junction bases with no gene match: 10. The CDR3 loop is CASSQYQGARGSNQPQHF. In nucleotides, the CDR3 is TGTGCCAGCAGCCAATACCAGGGGGCGCGGGGAAGCAATCAGCCCCAGCATTTT.

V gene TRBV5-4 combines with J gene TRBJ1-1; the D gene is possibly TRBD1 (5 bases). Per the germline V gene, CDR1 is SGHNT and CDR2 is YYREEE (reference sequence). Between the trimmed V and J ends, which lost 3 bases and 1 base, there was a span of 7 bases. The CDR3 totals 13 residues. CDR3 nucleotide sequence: TGTGCCAGCAGCTCTGGACAGAACACTGAAGCTTTCTTT. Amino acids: CASSSGQNTEAFF. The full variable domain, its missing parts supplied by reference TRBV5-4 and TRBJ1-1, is ETGVTQSPTHLIKTRGQQVTLRCSSQSGHNTVSWYQQALGQGPQFIFQYYREEENGRGNFPPRFSGLQFPNYSSELNVNALELDDSALYLCASSSGQNTEAFFGQGTRLTVV.

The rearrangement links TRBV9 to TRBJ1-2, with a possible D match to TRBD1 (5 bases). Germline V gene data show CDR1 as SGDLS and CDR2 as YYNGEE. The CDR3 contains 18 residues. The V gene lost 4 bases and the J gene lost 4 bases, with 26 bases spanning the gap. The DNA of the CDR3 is TGTGCCAGCAGCCCCATGGGCCAGGGCGATGGAGATGGCTATGGCTACACCTTC. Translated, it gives CASSPMGQGDGDGYGYTF.

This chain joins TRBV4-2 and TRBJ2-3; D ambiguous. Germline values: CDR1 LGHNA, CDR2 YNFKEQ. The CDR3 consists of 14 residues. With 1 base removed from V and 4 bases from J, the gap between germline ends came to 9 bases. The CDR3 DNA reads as TGTGCCAGCAGCCAAGCGCAGTCTCCAGATACGCAGTATTTT. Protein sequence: CASSQAQSPDTQYF.

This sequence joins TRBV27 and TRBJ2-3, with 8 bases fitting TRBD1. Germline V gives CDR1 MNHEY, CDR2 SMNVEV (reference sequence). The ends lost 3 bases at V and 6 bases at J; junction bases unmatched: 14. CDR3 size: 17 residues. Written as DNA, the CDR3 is TGTGCCAGCAGTTTTAGACAGGGGATATCTGATAGGGATACGCAGTATTTT. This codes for CASSFRQGISDRDTQYF.

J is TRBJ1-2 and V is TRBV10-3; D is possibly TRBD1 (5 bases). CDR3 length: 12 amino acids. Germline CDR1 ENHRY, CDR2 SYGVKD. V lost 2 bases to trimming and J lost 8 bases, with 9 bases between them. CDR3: CAISEGAGGYTF. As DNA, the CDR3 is TGTGCCATCAGTGAGGGGGCAGGAGGCTACACCTTC.

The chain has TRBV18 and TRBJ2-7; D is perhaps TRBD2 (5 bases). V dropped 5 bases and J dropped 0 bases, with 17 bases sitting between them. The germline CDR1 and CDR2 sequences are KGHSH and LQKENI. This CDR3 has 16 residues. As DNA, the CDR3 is TGTGCCAGCTCAGACAATGGGCGGGTCTTCTCCTACGAGCAGTACGTC. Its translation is CASSDNGRVFSYEQYV.

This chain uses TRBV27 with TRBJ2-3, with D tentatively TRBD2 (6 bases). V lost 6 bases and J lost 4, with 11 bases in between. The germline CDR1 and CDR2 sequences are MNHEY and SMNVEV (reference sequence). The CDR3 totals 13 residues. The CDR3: CASSRWGADTQYF. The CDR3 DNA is TGTGCCAGCAGCCGCTGGGGGGCAGATACGCAGTATTTT.

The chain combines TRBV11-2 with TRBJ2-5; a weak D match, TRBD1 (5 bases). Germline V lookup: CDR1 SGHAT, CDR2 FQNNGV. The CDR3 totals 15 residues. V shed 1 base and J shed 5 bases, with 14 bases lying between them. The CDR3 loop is CASSLGTAGAETQYF. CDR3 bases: TGTGCCAGCAGCTTAGGCACGGCTGGGGCGGAGACCCAGTACTTC.

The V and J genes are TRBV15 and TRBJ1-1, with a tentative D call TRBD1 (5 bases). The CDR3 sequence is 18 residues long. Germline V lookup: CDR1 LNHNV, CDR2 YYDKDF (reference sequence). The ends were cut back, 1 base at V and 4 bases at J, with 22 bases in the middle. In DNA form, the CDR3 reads TGTGCCACCAGCAGAGGTAACCTCTTCCGTGGGGGAGGCACTGAAGCTTTCTTT. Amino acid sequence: CATSRGNLFRGGGTEAFF.

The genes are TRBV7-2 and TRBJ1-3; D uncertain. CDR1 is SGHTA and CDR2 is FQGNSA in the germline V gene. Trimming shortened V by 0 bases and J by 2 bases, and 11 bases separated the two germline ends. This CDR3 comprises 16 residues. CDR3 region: CASSLAPAGTGNTIYF. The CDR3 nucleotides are TGTGCCAGCAGCTTAGCCCCCGCGGGCACTGGAAACACCATATATTTT.

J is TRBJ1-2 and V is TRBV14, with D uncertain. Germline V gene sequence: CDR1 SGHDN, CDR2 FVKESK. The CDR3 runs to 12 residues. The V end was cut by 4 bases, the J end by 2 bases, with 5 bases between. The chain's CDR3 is CASSPLNYGYTF. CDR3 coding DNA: TGTGCCAGCAGCCCCCTCAACTATGGCTACACCTTC.

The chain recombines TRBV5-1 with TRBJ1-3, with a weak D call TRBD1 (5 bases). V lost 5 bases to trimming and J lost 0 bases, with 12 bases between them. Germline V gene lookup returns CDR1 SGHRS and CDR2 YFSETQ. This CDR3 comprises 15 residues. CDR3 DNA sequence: TGCGCCAGCAGAGTAAACGGGGGCTCTGGAAACACCATATATTTT. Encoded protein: CASRVNGGSGNTIYF.